In this sample, the clone carrying this T cell receptor beta chain turned up once. The V gene end was trimmed by 7 bases and the J gene end by 4 bases; junction bases not matched to a gene: 5. The germline CDR1 and CDR2 sequences are SNHLY and FYNNEI. This CDR3 has 13 residues. These data belong to a study of blood T cell repertoires in COVID-19. About the study: Sources were T cells, B-cell-depleted T cells, or PBMCs; the material itself was cDNA or gDNA.

Source study methods: Amplification of reference gene primers provided the estimated nucleated cell counts. The table came from immunoSEQ multiplex PCR; TCRdb's copy has only in-frame clones and leaves some out. D and trimming were read from the DNA, whereas the V and J calls and clone size are those reported in that table. Among around 310,000 clones listed, under 90% were seen once. Everyone who took part was 18 to 89 years old, and they came from 20 to 25 US areas. This sequence originates from a woman aged 25-40 years who had recovered from COVID-19. Input material: PBMCs or T cells enriched from blood (not recorded which). V gene TRBV2 combines with J gene TRBJ1-1; 8 positions match TRBD1. CDR3 sequence reads: CASMTGAATEAFF. The CDR3 DNA follows: TGTGCCAGCATGACAGGGGCGGCCACTGAAGCTTTCTTT. Full variable domain (missing parts from reference TRBV2 and TRBJ1-1): EPEVTQTPSHQVTQMGQEVILRCVPISNHLYFYWYRQILGQKVEFLVSFYNNEISEKSEIFDDQFSVERPDGSNFTLKIRSTKLEDSAMYFCASMTGAATEAFFGQGTRLTVV.